These 20 T cell receptor beta chains originate from one sample sequenced in a study of blood T cell repertoires in COVID-19. Generated by immunoSEQ multiplex PCR, the TCRdb table keeps only in-frame clones and is missing some. The sample lists a few hundred thousand clones, about 89% seen once, with 2% to 2.5% in the top ten. Source material: peripheral blood. The source is a man aged 50 or older with acute or convalescent COVID-19.

The DNA for the CDR3 is TGTGCCAGCAGCCTGGGAGGCCGGGCTGGGGCCAACGTCCTGACTTTC. Amino acid sequence: CASSLGGRAGANVLTF. The chain couples TRBV5-4 to TRBJ2-6, with D tentatively TRBD2 (6 bases). The CDR3 has 16 residues. Trimming cost V 4 bases and J 2 bases, with 13 bases left between them. Germline values: CDR1 SGHNT, CDR2 YYREEE (reference sequence).

The chain is built from TRBV5-4 and TRBJ1-1, with D tentatively TRBD1 (6 bases). CDR3 length equals 16 residues. Trimming removed 0 bases from V and 1 base from J, with 13 bases in between. Germline CDR1 SGHNT, CDR2 YYREEE (reference sequence). In nucleotides, the CDR3 is TGTGCCAGCAGCTTGGCCGCGGGGGGGCCGAACACTGAAGCTTTCTTT. It codes for CASSLAAGGPNTEAFF. The full variable domain, with the rest looked up from reference TRBV5-4 and TRBJ1-1, is ETGVTQSPTHLIKTRGQQVTLRCSSQSGHNTVSWYQQALGQGPQFIFQYYREEENGRGNFPPRFSGLQFPNYSSELNVNALELDDSALYLCASSLAAGGPNTEAFFGQGTRLTVV.

The rearrangement joins TRBV18 to TRBJ1-1; D is unclear. This CDR3 has 14 residues. V shed 3 bases and J shed 3 bases, with 11 bases lying between them. Germline V gene lookup returns CDR1 KGHSH and CDR2 LQKENI. CDR3 amino acids: CASSPMGRDTEAFF. In DNA form, the CDR3 reads TGTGCCAGCTCACCGATGGGTCGGGACACTGAAGCTTTCTTT.

This sequence joins TRBV12-3 or TRBV12-4 and TRBJ2-1; the match to TRBD2 covers 9 bases. V gave up 8 bases and J gave up 4 bases; unmatched junction bases: 3. CDR3 size: 13 residues. The DNA for the CDR3 is TGTGCCAGCCGCGGGGGGGGGTACAATGAGCAGTTCTTC. Translated: CASRGGGYNEQFF.

J is TRBJ1-5 and V is TRBV29-1, with D tentatively TRBD1 (5 bases). There are 12 residues in the CDR3. V was shortened by 0 bases and J by 13 bases, with 13 bases between the two germline ends. Per germline, CDR1 SQVTM and CDR2 ANQGSEA. The CDR3 loop is CSVEEGADRQHF. The CDR3 DNA sequence: TGCAGCGTTGAAGAAGGGGCGGACCGACAGCATTTT.

CDR3 in DNA: TGTGCCAGCAGACTCGGGGGAGTTGGCCCCTACGAGCAGTACTTC. Protein: CASRLGGVGPYEQYF. The chain has TRBV6-5 and TRBJ2-7, with a tentative D call TRBD2 (6 bases). Germline assignment: CDR1 MNHEY and CDR2 SVGAGI. V shed 6 bases and J shed 2 bases, with 17 bases lying between them. The CDR3 runs 15 residues.

The chain uses TRBV12-3 or TRBV12-4 and TRBJ1-1; TRBD1 matches 8 bases. The CDR3 covers 13 residues. J lost 4 bases, V lost 9 bases, and 7 bases had no gene match. CDR3 DNA sequence: TGTGCCAGTACGCAGGGGGCGAGCACTGAAGCTTTCTTT. Protein product: CASTQGASTEAFF.

The V gene is TRBV2, the J gene TRBJ2-3; weak D call: TRBD2 (7 bases). The V and J ends lost 4 bases and 2 bases respectively, with 13 bases between them. This CDR3 has 15 residues. The germline gives CDR1 SNHLY, CDR2 FYNNEI. The CDR3 bases are TGTGCCAGCAGTGTTGGAGGGGGGGCCACAGATACGCAGTATTTT. The encoded protein is CASSVGGGATDTQYF.

The V call is TRBV2, the J call TRBJ1-5; TRBD1 is a possible D gene (5 bases). Germline V gives CDR1 SNHLY, CDR2 FYNNEI. The CDR3 length is 13 residues. Trimming pared 7 bases from V and 3 bases from J, leaving 10 bases between. The CDR3 reads CASTGVYNQPQHF. The CDR3 DNA reads TGTGCCAGCACGGGGGTCTACAATCAGCCCCAGCATTTT.

This chain links TRBV7-9 with TRBJ1-2, with no clear D. CDR3 length equals 13 residues. Per germline, CDR1 SEHNR and CDR2 FQNEAQ (reference sequence). The V end lost 5 bases, the J end lost 1 base, and 8 bases lay between the germline ends. The CDR3 region is CASSPVGNYGYTF. The CDR3 coding sequence is TGTGCCAGCAGCCCCGTCGGTAACTATGGCTACACCTTC. The complete variable domain, with remaining parts taken from reference TRBV7-9 and TRBJ1-2, reads DTGVSQNPRHKITKRGQNVTFRCDPISEHNRLYWYRQTLGQGPEFLTYFQNEAQLEKSRLLSDRFSAERPKGSFSTLEIQRTEQGDSAMYLCASSPVGNYGYTFGSGTRLTVV.

V and J are TRBV6-5 and TRBJ1-5; D possibly corresponds to TRBD1 (6 bases). The ends were cut back, 5 bases at V and 4 bases at J, with 15 bases in the middle. Germline assignment: CDR1 MNHEY and CDR2 SVGAGI. The CDR3 runs to 15 residues. CDR3 sequence reads: CASSRNRVGNQPQHF. Here the CDR3 DNA reads TGTGCCAGCAGTCGCAACAGGGTTGGTAATCAGCCCCAGCATTTT.

The chain has TRBV3-1 (or the pseudogene TRBV3-2) and TRBJ2-3, with TRBD2 matching 9 bases. Trimming cost V 3 bases and J 4 bases; bases outside gene matches: 5. CDR1 LGHDT and CDR2 YNNKEL come from the germline V gene (reference sequence). The CDR3 is 15 amino acids. The CDR3 sequence is CASSHGGGAADTQYF. As DNA, the CDR3 is TGTGCCAGCAGCCACGGCGGGGGGGCCGCAGATACGCAGTATTTT.

As to this clone: Other DNA sequences in the sample encode the same CDR3. The rearrangement uses TRBV20-1 and TRBJ1-2, with a possible D match to TRBD1 (5 bases). This CDR3 comprises 11 residues. Deletions cut 3 bases from V and 5 bases from J, with 7 bases between. Germline CDR1 is DFQATT and CDR2 is SNEGSKA (reference sequence). CDR3 DNA sequence: TGCAGTGCTAGGACAGATTATGGCTACACCTTC. Its protein is CSARTDYGYTF.

This chain links TRBV21-1 with TRBJ2-7; TRBD1, the table's D call, lacks a check against the DNA. TRBV21-1 is a listed pseudogene. The CDR3 spans 14 residues. The CDR3 sequence is CARPGQAGDYEQYF. Here the CDR3 DNA reads TGTGCCAGGCCCGGACAGGCTGGGGACTACGAGCAGTACTTC.

V usage is TRBV7-3 and J usage is TRBJ1-1; no clear D gene. Germline CDR1 reads SGHTA; CDR2 reads FQGTGA. The V gene lost 5 bases and the J gene lost 0 bases, with 4 bases spanning the gap. This CDR3 comprises 12 residues. For the CDR3, the DNA is TGTGCCAGCAGCCTCGTGAACACTGAAGCTTTCTTT. It specifies CASSLVNTEAFF.

The chain links TRBV11-2 to TRBJ1-6; tentative D call: TRBD1 (6 bases). V was clipped by 0 bases and J by 6 bases, with 18 bases between them. CDR1 and CDR2 (germline): SGHAT, FQNNGV. The CDR3 contains 18 residues. CDR3 sequence reads: CASSLEGHPGDVNSPLHF. The CDR3, as DNA: TGTGCCAGCAGCTTAGAAGGGCATCCAGGGGATGTTAATTCACCCCTCCACTTT.

The V and J genes are TRBV3-1 (or the pseudogene TRBV3-2) and TRBJ2-5; TRBD2 matches at 7 bases. Germline lookup yields CDR1 LGHDT and CDR2 YNNKEL (reference sequence). Trimming removed 0 bases from V and 2 bases from J; junction bases left unmatched: 3. The CDR3 covers 15 residues. Written as DNA, the CDR3 is TGTGCCAGCAGCCAAGATCCCGGGGGGCAAGAGACCCAGTACTTC. This gives the protein CASSQDPGGQETQYF.

V is TRBV5-1 and J is TRBJ1-4, with a possible D match to TRBD1 (6 bases). CDR3 length: 18 amino acids. In germline, CDR1 is SGHRS, CDR2 YFSETQ. V was clipped by 7 bases and J by 2 bases, with 24 bases between them. The CDR3 nucleotides are TGCGCCAGCTCTCCCCGAACTCGGCAGGGGTTGACTAATGAAAAACTGTTTTTT. It is translated as CASSPRTRQGLTNEKLFF. The variable domain in full, with the rest retrieved from reference TRBV5-1 and TRBJ1-4, is KAGVTQTPRYLIKTRGQQVTLSCSPISGHRSVSWYQQTPGQGLQFLFEYFSETQRNKGNFPGRFSGRQFSNSRSEMNVSTLELGDSALYLCASSPRTRQGLTNEKLFFGSGTQLSVL.

CDR3 amino acids: CASRRGQGEADTQYF. DNA of the CDR3: TGCGCCAGCAGGCGGGGACAGGGGGAAGCAGATACGCAGTATTTT. This chain joins TRBV5-1 and TRBJ2-3; 11 bases agree with TRBD1. The V and J ends lost 5 bases and 4 bases, in that order; junction bases with no gene match: 6. The length of the CDR3 is 15 residues. Germline loops: CDR1 SGHRS, CDR2 YFSETQ.

This clone was observed a few times. The genes are TRBV19 and TRBJ1-1, with D possibly matching TRBD1 (5 bases). Germline V gene sequence: CDR1 LNHDA, CDR2 SQIVND (reference sequence). The V gene lost 10 bases and the J gene lost 11 bases, with 17 bases spanning the gap. The CDR3 consists of 11 residues. CDR3 sequence (DNA): TGTGCCACACTTCGGGGGGTGTGGGCTTTCTTT. The encoded protein is CATLRGVWAFF.